This is a list of T cell receptor beta chains from one sample in a study of cytomegalovirus exposure and HLA in healthy donors. Method: immunoSEQ multiplex PCR; TCRdb's copy keeps in-frame clones and lacks some. Here the sample spans some 130,000 clones, over 50% being singletons. Source material: PBMCs. These receptors all come from a human donor in good health. Both conserved end residues are part of each CDR3. The D gene is left open where the match is weak. Rows may omit the clone size; those that give it use once, few, many or a size class.

D	length	size	V	J	CDR3	DNA
NA	12	few	TRBV6-1	TRBJ2-7	CAIWGSAYEQYF	TGTGCCATCTGGGGCAGCGCCTACGAGCAGTACTTC
NA	14	NA	TRBV28	TRBJ2-1	CASSLAPSLNEQFF	TGTGCCAGCAGTTTAGCCCCTTCACTCAATGAGCAGTTCTTC
NA	14	few	TRBV5-8	TRBJ2-4	CASRDVGLPNIQYF	TGTGCCAGCAGAGATGTGGGGCTACCAAACATTCAGTACTTC
TRBD2	16	NA	TRBV11-1	TRBJ2-1	CASSFLQGLAGLDQFF	TGTGCCAGCAGCTTCCTCCAGGGACTAGCGGGATTAGATCAGTTCTTC
NA	19	once	TRBV5-1	TRBJ1-1	CASSLAQTFISGVNTEAFF	TGCGCCAGCAGCTTGGCCCAAACTTTTATTTCAGGGGTGAACACTGAAGCTTTCTTT
TRBD1	16	few	TRBV5-1	TRBJ2-4	CASSFNPGQGASIQYF	TGCGCCAGCAGTTTTAATCCGGGACAGGGGGCGTCCATTCAGTACTTC
TRBD1	18	NA	TRBV18	TRBJ1-2	CASSPGTRQGAGVGGYTF	TGTGCCAGCTCACCAGGGACCCGACAGGGGGCCGGGGTAGGAGGCTACACCTTC
TRBD1	14	NA	TRBV9	TRBJ2-1	CASSVQGANNEQFF	TGTGCCAGCAGCGTCCAGGGGGCCAACAATGAGCAGTTCTTC
TRBD1	13	NA	TRBV10-3	TRBJ2-2	CAISDTGVGELFF	TGTGCCATCAGCGATACAGGGGTCGGGGAGCTGTTTTTT
TRBD2	20	few	TRBV4-1	TRBJ2-7	CASSQDFGGTPSGSQYEQYF	TGCGCCAGCAGCCAAGATTTTGGCGGGACACCTAGCGGGAGTCAATACGAGCAGTACTTC
NA	13	NA	TRBV7-3	TRBJ2-7	CASSSQTGGEQYF	TGTGCCAGCAGCTCCCAAACTGGAGGCGAGCAGTACTTC
NA	16	NA	TRBV27	TRBJ2-7	CASGGVRPQGTYEQYF	TGTGCCAGCGGTGGGGTCCGCCCCCAGGGAACCTACGAGCAGTACTTC
TRBD2	16	NA	TRBV9	TRBJ2-1	CASSVGGGTSGNEQFF	TGTGCCAGCAGCGTTGGTGGGGGGACTAGCGGCAATGAGCAGTTCTTC
TRBD1	24	NA	TRBV5-3	TRBJ2-1	CARSPPKLDLVAGGSASVVYEQFF	TGTGCCAGAAGCCCCCCCAAACTCGATCTAGTGGCAGGGGGCTCGGCTAGCGTGGTCTATGAGCAGTTCTTC
NA	17	NA	TRBV18	TRBJ2-2	CASSLLSTQTNTGELFF	TGTGCCAGCTCCCTATTGTCGACTCAAACGAACACCGGGGAGCTGTTTTTT
NA	14	NA	TRBV18	TRBJ1-3	CASSLDSSGNTIYF	TGTGCCAGCTCACTGGACAGCTCTGGAAACACCATATATTTT
NA	14	NA	TRBV7-2	TRBJ2-7	CASSPDRGSYEQYF	TGTGCCAGCAGCCCCGATAGGGGCTCCTACGAGCAGTACTTC
NA	15	once	TRBV15	TRBJ2-5	CATSRGTGSPGTQYF	TGTGCCACCAGCAGGGGGACCGGGAGCCCAGGGACCCAGTACTTC
TRBD1	13	few	TRBV29-1	TRBJ1-2	CSVPGQGGYGYTF	TGCAGCGTTCCGGGACAGGGGGGCTATGGCTACACCTTC
NA	17	once	TRBV28	TRBJ2-2	CASSRIPGQVNTGELFF	TGTGCCAGCAGCCGCATCCCGGGACAAGTAAACACCGGGGAGCTGTTTTTT
NA	13	NA	TRBV28	TRBJ1-1	CASSLGLNGRAFF	TGTGCCAGCAGTTTAGGCCTGAACGGGAGAGCTTTCTTT
NA	12	NA	TRBV29-1	TRBJ1-5	CSVAGSNQPQHF	TGCAGCGTTGCGGGTAGCAATCAGCCCCAGCATTTT
NA	11	NA	TRBV29-1	TRBJ1-2	CSVEDPGTSTF	TGCAGCGTTGAAGATCCAGGGACTTCCACCTTC
NA	15	NA	TRBV7-9	TRBJ1-4	CASSARGSLNEKLFF	TGTGCCAGCAGCGCACGGGGGAGTCTTAATGAAAAACTGTTTTTT
NA	15	NA	TRBV27	TRBJ1-4	CASSLSWVSGEKLFF	TGTGCCAGCAGTTTATCATGGGTTTCGGGTGAAAAACTGTTTTTT
TRBD1	15	NA	TRBV6-1	TRBJ2-3	CASSRDRGTTDTQYF	TGTGCCAGCAGCCGGGACAGGGGGACCACAGATACGCAGTATTTT
TRBD1	15	NA	TRBV19	TRBJ1-2	CASSPRDRSNYGYTF	TGTGCCAGTAGTCCTAGGGACAGATCAAACTATGGCTACACCTTC
NA	14	NA	TRBV6-5	TRBJ2-7	CASSYLDSSYEQYF	TGTGCCAGCAGTTACCTCGACAGTTCCTACGAGCAGTACTTC
TRBD1	14	NA	TRBV5-1	TRBJ1-1	CASSLEGAGTEAFF	TGCGCCAGCAGCTTGGAGGGGGCGGGGACTGAAGCTTTCTTT
NA	14	NA	TRBV27	TRBJ2-1	CASSLPGLPSEQFF	TGTGCCAGCAGTTTACCGGGACTCCCGTCGGAGCAGTTCTTC
TRBD1	14	NA	TRBV2	TRBJ2-5	CASSEVGTGVTQYF	TGTGCCAGCAGTGAAGTCGGGACAGGGGTGACCCAGTACTTC
NA	13	NA	TRBV14	TRBJ2-2	CASSPRLTGELFF	TGTGCCAGCAGCCCCCGACTGACCGGGGAGCTGTTTTTT
TRBD1	15	few	TRBV12-5	TRBJ2-7	CASGSTGGPQYEQYF	TGTGCTAGTGGCTCGACAGGGGGACCCCAGTACGAGCAGTACTTC